The source of this T cell receptor beta chain is a study of technical replicates of blood from several donors. The assay was immunoSEQ multiplex PCR, and TCRdb's table has in-frame clones only and misses some. This table holds around 68,000 clones, under 98% found once. Germline V gene data show CDR1 as SGHRS and CDR2 as YFSETQ. This CDR3 has 15 residues. Trimming took 3 bases from V and 5 from J, leaving 15 bases between them. The chain recombines TRBV5-1 with TRBJ2-1, with D perhaps TRBD2 (6 bases). The sequence came from a human donor in good health. The sequenced sample consisted of T cells isolated from PBMCs. The CDR3 protein is CASSSGTWINNEQFF. CDR3 sequence (DNA): TGCGCCAGCAGCTCTGGGACTTGGATAAACAATGAGCAGTTCTTC.